One and the same sample provided the 14 T cell receptor beta chains below, sequenced in a study of cytomegalovirus exposure and HLA in healthy donors. PCR employed 60 Vbeta and 13 Jbeta primers. Generated by immunoSEQ multiplex PCR, the TCRdb table keeps only in-frame clones and is missing some. The profile shows roughly 180,000 clones, approximately 80% of them singletons. The sequenced sample was PBMCs. The receptors were sampled from a young woman in good health and CMV-seropositive.

The V gene is TRBV4-3, the J gene TRBJ2-3; 14 positions agree with TRBD2. Looked up from germline, CDR1 is LGHNA and CDR2 is YSLEER. The CDR3 covers 15 residues. V was pared by 3 bases and J by 9 bases, with 5 bases of the junction left unmatched. The CDR3 DNA is TGCGCCAGCAGCCAGGAGACTAGCGGGGGGGAAACGCAGTATTTT. This codes for CASSQETSGGETQYF.

This chain joins TRBV5-1 and TRBJ2-2, with 13 bases fitting TRBD2. In germline, CDR1 is SGHRS, CDR2 YFSETQ. V was clipped by 2 bases and J by 3 bases; unmatched bases: 1. CDR3 length: 16 amino acids. This CDR3 is CASSLGLAGDTGELFF. The CDR3 DNA is TGCGCCAGCAGCTTAGGACTAGCGGGAGACACCGGGGAGCTGTTTTTT.

The rearrangement links TRBV5-1 to TRBJ1-1, with a weak D call TRBD1 (5 bases). The CDR3 covers 17 residues. V lost 4 bases and J lost 1, with 20 bases in between. Germline V gene lookup returns CDR1 SGHRS and CDR2 YFSETQ. The CDR3 nucleotides are TGCGCCAGCAGCGGAGGGGCAGGACGGACACAGAACACTGAAGCTTTCTTT. This translates into CASSGGAGRTQNTEAFF.

This clone was observed a single time. This rearrangement joins TRBV28 to TRBJ1-1, with a weak D call TRBD1 (5 bases). Trimming took 4 bases from V and 4 from J, leaving 16 bases between them. CDR1 and CDR2 from the germline V gene are MDHEN and SYDVKM. The CDR3 contains 15 residues. The CDR3 region has the DNA TGTGCCAGCAGTTGGCCCGGGGGAGGGACCACTGAAGCTTTCTTT. This sequence encodes CASSWPGGGTTEAFF.

The V gene is TRBV15, the J gene TRBJ1-1; D uncertain. CDR3 length equals 13 residues. Trimming left V 5 bases short and J 3 bases short, with 10 bases between. Germline CDR1 is LNHNV and CDR2 is YYDKDF (reference sequence). The CDR3 reads CATSRTGDTEAFF. CDR3 nucleotides: TGTGCCACCAGCCGGACCGGGGACACTGAAGCTTTCTTT.

The V and J genes are TRBV7-2 and TRBJ1-1; TRBD1 matches 8 bases. Trimming removed 5 bases from V and 4 bases from J; junction bases left unmatched: 6. Per germline, CDR1 SGHTA and CDR2 FQGNSA. The length of the CDR3 is 14 residues. CDR3 sequence: CASSPRQGSTEAFF. In nucleotides, the CDR3 is TGTGCCAGCAGCCCTCGACAGGGGAGCACTGAAGCTTTCTTT. The complete variable domain, with remaining parts taken from reference TRBV7-2 and TRBJ1-1, reads GAGVSQSPSNKVTEKGKDVELRCDPISGHTALYWYRQSLGQGLEFLIYFQGNSAPDKSGLPSDRFSAERTGGSVSTLTIQRTQQEDSAVYLCASSPRQGSTEAFFGQGTRLTVV.

The chain carries TRBV2 and TRBJ2-4, with 8 bases identical to TRBD2. Germline V lookup: CDR1 SNHLY, CDR2 FYNNEI. J was trimmed by 8 bases and V by 6 bases; bases with no gene match: 9. This CDR3 comprises 14 residues. CDR3 amino acids: CASRDPGLVHIQYF. CDR3 bases: TGTGCCAGCAGGGATCCGGGACTAGTTCACATTCAGTACTTC.

The rearrangement joins TRBV27 to TRBJ2-2, with D possibly TRBD1 on 6 matching bases. The CDR3 has 15 amino acids. Germline assignment: CDR1 MNHEY and CDR2 SMNVEV (reference sequence). Trimming took off 6 bases at V and 1 base at J, with 12 bases between the two ends. CDR3 nucleotides: TGTGCCAGCAGGGGGGCCCCACTGAACACCGGGGAGCTGTTTTTT. Translating gives CASRGAPLNTGELFF.

In DNA form, the CDR3 reads TGCGCCAGCAGCCCAGGACAGGGGCCTGGTGGCAATCAGCCCCAGCATTTT. Amino acid sequence: CASSPGQGPGGNQPQHF. This chain links TRBV5-1 with TRBJ1-5; 9 bases line up with TRBD1. The CDR3 length is 17 residues. The junction had 10 bases not matched to a gene; V was cut back by 4 bases and J by 2 bases. Germline V gene sequence: CDR1 SGHRS, CDR2 YFSETQ. Looking up the rest from reference TRBV5-1 and TRBJ1-5 gives the full variable domain: KAGVTQTPRYLIKTRGQQVTLSCSPISGHRSVSWYQQTPGQGLQFLFEYFSETQRNKGNFPGRFSGRQFSNSRSEMNVSTLELGDSALYLCASSPGQGPGGNQPQHFGDGTRLSIL.

The sample holds a few counts of this clone. V gene TRBV10-2 combines with J gene TRBJ1-1; perhaps TRBD1 as D (5 bases). V was clipped by 8 bases and J by 5 bases, with 15 bases between them. CDR3 length equals 13 residues. Per the germline V gene, CDR1 is WSHSY and CDR2 is SAAADI. The CDR3 loop is CASAWQGGTEAFF. The CDR3 DNA sequence: TGCGCCAGCGCCTGGCAGGGCGGTACTGAAGCTTTCTTT.

This clone has more than one count but fewer than ten. The V and J genes are TRBV4-3 and TRBJ2-5; 7 bases align to TRBD2. The V segment lost 0 bases and the J segment 3 bases; nucleotides outside the gene matches: 7. Germline V gives CDR1 LGHNA, CDR2 YSLEER. The CDR3 is 16 residues long. The CDR3 sequence: CASSQELVAGKETQYF. The DNA of the CDR3 is TGCGCCAGCAGCCAAGAGTTGGTAGCGGGTAAAGAGACCCAGTACTTC.

In its sample, this clone was seen once. The chain recombines TRBV27 with TRBJ2-7; no firm D call. This CDR3 has 15 amino acids. V lost 6 bases, J lost 2 bases, and 17 bases lay in between. Germline V CDR1 and CDR2: MNHEY, SMNVEV (reference sequence). CDR3 region: CASSPGSTNPYEQYF. CDR3 in DNA: TGTGCCAGCAGCCCCGGGTCTACAAATCCCTACGAGCAGTACTTC.

The rearrangement joins TRBV28 to TRBJ2-2, with D possibly being TRBD1 (6 bases). This CDR3 has 13 amino acids. The V gene's germline CDR1 is MDHEN and CDR2 SYDVKM. V gave up 7 bases and J gave up 8 bases, with 14 bases separating them. CDR3 DNA: TGTGCCAGCACTCCAGGGGCTGCGGGGGAGCTGTTTTTT. This encodes CASTPGAAGELFF.

The chain has TRBV14 and TRBJ2-7; no firm D call. Trimming left V 4 bases short and J 0 bases short, with 13 bases between. The CDR3 has 15 amino acids. The germline gives CDR1 SGHDN, CDR2 FVKESK. The CDR3 coding sequence is TGTGCCAGCAGCCTTACCTTGGAGAGCTCCTACGAGCAGTACTTC. Translated: CASSLTLESSYEQYF. The full variable domain, completed using reference TRBV14 and TRBJ2-7, is EAGVTQFPSHSVIEKGQTVTLRCDPISGHDNLYWYRRVMGKEIKFLLHFVKESKQDESGMPNNRFLAERTGGTYSTLKVQPAELEDSGVYFCASSLTLESSYEQYFGPGTRLTVT.